This paragraph reports one T cell receptor (beta chain). The data derive from a study of blood T cell repertoires in COVID-19. About the research overall: Samples representing acute and convalescent COVID-19 were sourced from the United States, Italy and Spain. PBMCs, B-cell-depleted T cells, or T cells were the source of the cDNA or gDNA that made up the material.

The data were produced by immunoSEQ multiplex PCR, yet TCRdb's version contains in-frame clones alone and is incomplete. The sample contains about 99,000 clones, 75% to 90% of which appear only once. The V gene lost 6 bases and the J gene lost 0 bases, with 12 bases spanning the gap. Germline V gene sequence: CDR1 ENHRY, CDR2 SYGVKD. The length of the CDR3 is 14 residues. V usage is TRBV10-3 and J usage is TRBJ2-7, with D perhaps matching TRBD2 (6 bases). The receptor comes from a man aged 45-65 years with acute or convalescent COVID-19. Sequencing input: peripheral blood. The CDR3 nucleotides are TGTGCCATCAGGAACTTGGGGGGCTCCTACGAGCAGTACTTC. The encoded protein is CAIRNLGGSYEQYF.